This T cell receptor (beta chain) was retrieved from a study of CD4+ T cells in melanoma. This clone has a handful of counts. The antigen remains undetermined. Only in-frame clones appear in the TCRdb table, and some are missing; sequencing was by immunoSEQ multiplex PCR. The table has approximately 20,000 clones, about 80% seen once. Study conclusions and caveats: Neoantigen-specific CD4+ T cells in melanoma reportedly had diverse differentiation states. A reported correlation linked neoantigen-specific CD4+ T cells to CD8+, macrophage and B cell function.

The sample consisted of cells from a culture (not recorded whether cultured in vitro). This sequence originates from a human donor with melanoma.

Here the CDR3 reads CASSESAGYYGYTF. The CDR3 coding sequence is TGTGCCAGCAGTGAATCGGCAGGCTACTATGGCTACACCTTC. V gene TRBV6-1 combines with J gene TRBJ1-2; no clear D. This CDR3 comprises 14 residues. CDR1 is MNHNS, CDR2 SASEGT, per germline. V shed 2 bases and J shed 3 bases, with 10 bases lying between them.